This T cell receptor beta chain was documented in a study of spatial heterogeneity in lung cancer. In TCRdb, the 5' RACE reads were re-called with MiXCR into one record per CDR3 protein. The sample has 7,200 or so distinct CDR3 sequences, roughly 4.3% seen once. This clonotype has a count of ten or more. Because the library targeted alpha chains, this beta chain is an off-target read whose size means little. The CDR3 spans 11 residues. Trimming removed 2 bases from V and 10 bases from J, with 8 bases in between. Germline V gene lookup returns CDR1 DFQATT and CDR2 SNEGSKA (reference sequence). As to time point: sample taken at primary tumor resection. The input material, whole RNA from tumor, nontumor lung or frozen PBMC, was sequenced unsorted. The donors were more than 70 patients with non-small cell lung cancer that was early-stage and untreated.

The origin of this receptor is a female donor with early-stage non-small cell lung cancer. The V and J genes are TRBV20-1 and TRBJ1-4; D is undetermined. This sample comprised normal lung tissue next to the tumor, obtained at surgery. The chain's CDR3 is CSARQFGKLFF. CDR3 sequence (DNA): TGCAGTGCTAGACAGTTCGGAAAACTGTTTTTT.